This is a list of T cell receptor beta chains from one sample in a study of low-dose radiotherapy and immunotherapy resistance in tumors. One entry per CDR3 protein results from TCRdb running MiXCR on the reads. The sample has nearly 95,000 distinct CDR3 sequences; more than 8.5% are singletons. Sequencing was performed on PBMCs, taken before treatment. These receptors were collected from a male donor with prostate cancer. Each CDR3 is given with its conserved first and last residue. A D gene is named only where the DNA matches it firmly. A clone size is listed for some rows: how often the clone was seen (once, few, many), or a class if it is expanded.

J gene | V gene | clone size | D gene | CDR3 protein | CDR3 DNA
TRBJ1-4 | TRBV29-1 | many | - | CSAGAREKLFF | TGCAGCGCTGGGGCGCGAGAAAAACTGTTTTTT
TRBJ2-6 | TRBV19 | - | - | CASKTGFGANVLTF | TGTGCCAGTAAGACTGGGTTCGGGGCCAACGTCCTGACTTTC
TRBJ2-6 | TRBV6-1 | many | - | CASPRATLLSGANVLTF | TGTGCCAGTCCGCGAGCTACCCTCCTCTCTGGGGCCAACGTCCTGACTTTC
TRBJ2-2 | TRBV29-1 | many | - | CSVQLANTGELFF | TGCAGCGTCCAACTAGCGAACACCGGGGAGCTGTTTTTT
TRBJ1-4 | TRBV20-1 | many | - | CSARVSGVNEKLFF | TGCAGTGCTAGAGTTTCAGGGGTTAATGAAAAACTGTTTTTT
TRBJ2-1 | TRBV14 | many | TRBD2 | CASSATSGRAWGEQFF | TGTGCCAGCAGCGCCACCAGCGGGAGGGCCTGGGGTGAGCAGTTCTTC
TRBJ2-4 | TRBV5-6 | many | - | CASRVAATGAGGRLAKNIQYF | TGTGCCAGCAGGGTTGCGGCTACGGGGGCAGGAGGACGGCTGGCCAAAAACATTCAGTACTTC
TRBJ2-2 | TRBV18 | many | TRBD2 | CASSPPAGDTGELFF | TGTGCCAGCTCACCACCGGCGGGAGACACCGGGGAGCTGTTTTTT
TRBJ2-2 | TRBV9 | many | - | CASSSPREIANTGELFF | TGTGCCAGCAGCTCGCCACGGGAGATAGCGAACACCGGGGAGCTGTTTTTT
TRBJ2-3 | TRBV29-1 | many | - | CSVSRDTDTQYF | TGCAGCGTTTCCAGGGACACAGATACGCAGTATTTT
TRBJ2-6 | TRBV7-2 | many | - | CASTTSGANVLTF | TGTGCCAGCACCACTTCTGGGGCCAACGTCCTGACTTTC
TRBJ1-5 | TRBV25-1 | many | - | CASSGGYSNQPQHF | TGTGCCAGCAGTGGTGGGTATAGCAATCAGCCCCAGCATTTT
TRBJ1-6 | TRBV23-1 | many | - | CASSQSNPMSLHF | TGCGCCAGCAGTCAATCCAACCCAATGTCCCTCCACTTT
TRBJ2-7 | TRBV30 | many | - | CAWSVNGGWQQYF | TGTGCCTGGAGTGTTAACGGGGGCTGGCAGCAGTACTTC
TRBJ2-3 | TRBV28 | - | TRBD1 | CASSDRDRDTQYF | TGTGCCAGCAGTGACAGGGACCGAGATACGCAGTATTTT
TRBJ2-1 | TRBV5-6 | many | - | CASSLNQWQTYNEQFF | TGTGCCAGCAGCTTGAATCAGTGGCAGACCTACAATGAGCAGTTCTTC
TRBJ2-1 | TRBV6-5 | many | TRBD2 | CASSHGLAGAYNEQFF | TGTGCCAGCAGTCACGGACTAGCGGGAGCCTACAATGAGCAGTTCTTC
TRBJ2-1 | TRBV28 | - | - | CASSFGLRESNNEQFF | TGTGCCAGCAGTTTTGGACTAAGAGAGTCGAACAATGAGCAGTTCTTC
TRBJ2-1 | TRBV20-1 | many | - | CSARDYSGNNEQFF | TGCAGTGCTAGAGATTATAGCGGAAACAATGAGCAGTTCTTC
TRBJ2-7 | TRBV7-8 | many | - | CASSLGGYSYEQYF | TGTGCCAGCAGCTTAGGGGGTTACTCCTACGAGCAGTACTTC
TRBJ1-4 | TRBV28 | many | - | CASSPYKAGDEKLFF | TGTGCCAGCAGTCCTTACAAAGCTGGGGATGAAAAACTGTTTTTT
TRBJ1-1 | TRBV28 | many | - | CASSQGMNTEAFF | TGTGCCAGCAGTCAGGGGATGAACACTGAAGCTTTCTTT
TRBJ2-1 | TRBV7-2 | many | TRBD2 | CASSSGTTPQEQFF | TGTGCCAGCAGCTCAGGGACTACCCCACAAGAGCAGTTCTTC
TRBJ2-1 | TRBV5-1 | many | - | CASSLAAQGNYNEQFF | TGCGCCAGCAGCTTGGCTGCCCAGGGGAATTACAATGAGCAGTTCTTC
TRBJ2-7 | TRBV4-3 | many | - | CASRLTGTSYEQYF | TGCGCCAGCAGACTTACAGGGACCTCCTACGAGCAGTACTTC
TRBJ2-1 | TRBV10-2 | many | TRBD2 | CASSEQASGMTTYNEQFF | TGCGCCAGCAGTGAGCAGGCTAGCGGGATGACGACCTACAATGAGCAGTTCTTC
TRBJ2-2 | TRBV2 | many | TRBD1 | CASVRDRDTGELFF | TGTGCCAGCGTCCGGGACAGGGACACCGGGGAGCTGTTTTTT
TRBJ2-7 | TRBV5-1 | - | - | CASRSAPGAYEQYF | TGCGCCAGCAGATCGGCCCCCGGTGCCTACGAGCAGTACTTC
TRBJ2-5 | TRBV7-9 | many | TRBD2 | CASSPSASGAFETQYF | TGTGCCAGCAGCCCCTCGGCTAGCGGCGCCTTTGAGACCCAGTACTTC
TRBJ1-2 | TRBV28 | once | - | CASSSTGRLGGYTF | TGTGCCAGCAGTTCGACGGGACGTCTAGGGGGCTACACCTTC
TRBJ2-7 | TRBV4-3 | medium-sized | - | CASSQEGAAAYEQYF | TGCGCCAGCAGCCAAGAAGGGGCAGCAGCCTACGAGCAGTACTTC
TRBJ2-5 | TRBV20-1 | many | - | CSARDPLAGAAGETQYF | TGCAGTGCTAGAGACCCTCTTGCGGGGGCGGCGGGGGAGACCCAGTACTTC
TRBJ1-6 | TRBV5-6 | many | TRBD1 | CASSRTGTGNSPLHF | TGTGCCAGCAGCAGAACCGGGACAGGGAATTCACCCCTCCACTTT
TRBJ2-6 | TRBV20-1 | many | TRBD2 | CSARVPSGRGSGANVLTF | TGCAGTGCTAGAGTTCCTAGCGGGAGAGGCTCTGGGGCCAACGTCCTGACTTTC
TRBJ2-7 | TRBV5-1 | many | - | CASSLDPLYEQYF | TGCGCCAGCAGCTTGGACCCATTATACGAGCAGTACTTC
TRBJ2-7 | TRBV27 | many | - | CASSLGFSYEQYF | TGTGCCAGCAGCTTAGGGTTTTCCTACGAGCAGTACTTC
TRBJ1-5 | TRBV20-1 | many | TRBD1 | CSASQGAFQPQHF | TGCAGTGCTAGCCAGGGGGCTTTTCAGCCCCAGCATTTT
TRBJ1-6 | TRBV5-1 | many | - | CASSWDGNSPLHF | TGCGCCAGCAGTTGGGACGGCAATTCACCCCTCCACTTT
TRBJ2-2 | TRBV5-5 | - | TRBD2 | CASSLVAGGPSIAGELFF | TGTGCCAGCAGCTTGGTAGCGGGAGGGCCCAGTATCGCCGGGGAGCTGTTTTTT
TRBJ2-7 | TRBV20-1 | many | - | CSANGQGGEQYF | TGCAGTGCAAATGGGCAGGGGGGCGAGCAGTACTTC
TRBJ2-1 | TRBV4-3 | many | - | CASSQSTRLSLGFHEQFF | TGCGCCAGCAGCCAATCAACTCGACTCAGCCTCGGTTTTCATGAGCAGTTCTTC